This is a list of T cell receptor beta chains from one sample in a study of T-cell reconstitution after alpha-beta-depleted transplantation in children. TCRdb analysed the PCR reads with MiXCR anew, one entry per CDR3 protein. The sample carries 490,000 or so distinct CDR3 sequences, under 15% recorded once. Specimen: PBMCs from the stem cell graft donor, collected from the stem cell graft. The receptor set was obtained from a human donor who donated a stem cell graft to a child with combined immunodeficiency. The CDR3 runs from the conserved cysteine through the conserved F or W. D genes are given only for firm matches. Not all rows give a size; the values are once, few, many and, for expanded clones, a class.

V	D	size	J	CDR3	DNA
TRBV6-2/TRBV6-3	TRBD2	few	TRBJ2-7	CASSFFGGLAEHF	TGTGCCAGCAGCTTCTTTGGGGGACTAGCGGAGCACTTC
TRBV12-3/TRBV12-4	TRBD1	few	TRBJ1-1	CASKAGGNTEAFF	TGTGCCAGCAAGGCAGGGGGGAACACTGAAGCTTTCTTT
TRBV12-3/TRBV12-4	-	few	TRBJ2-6	CASSFFGVPSGANVLTF	TGTGCCAGCAGTTTTTTCGGGGTCCCCTCTGGGGCCAACGTCCTGACTTTC
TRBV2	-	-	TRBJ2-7	CASRGSIEQYF	TGTGCCAGCAGGGGGAGTATCGAGCAGTACTTC
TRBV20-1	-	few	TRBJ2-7	CSASDPGPYEQYF	TGCAGTGCTAGTGATCCGGGGCCCTACGAGCAGTACTTC
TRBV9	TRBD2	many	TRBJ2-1	CASSVRTSGGDHEQFF	TGTGCCAGCAGCGTCAGGACTAGCGGGGGCGACCATGAGCAGTTCTTC
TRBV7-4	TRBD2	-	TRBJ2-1	CASSLAPGTSEDNEQFF	TGTGCCAGCAGCTTAGCGCCCGGGACTAGCGAGGACAATGAGCAGTTCTTC
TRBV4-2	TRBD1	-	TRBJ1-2	CASSQAGQSNYGYTF	TGTGCCAGCAGCCAGGCGGGACAGTCTAACTATGGCTACACCTTC
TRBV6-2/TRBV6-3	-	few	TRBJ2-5	CASSWEGQETQYF	TGTGCCAGCAGTTGGGAAGGCCAAGAGACCCAGTACTTC
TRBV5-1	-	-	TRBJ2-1	CASSLDPARSSYNEQFF	TGCGCCAGCAGCTTGGATCCAGCCCGTTCCTCCTACAATGAGCAGTTCTTC
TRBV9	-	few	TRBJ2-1	CASSVHPGSYNEQFF	TGTGCCAGCAGCGTACACCCGGGCTCGTACAATGAGCAGTTCTTC
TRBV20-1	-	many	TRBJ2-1	CSARDLLNNEQFF	TGCAGTGCTAGAGATCTGTTGAACAATGAGCAGTTCTTC
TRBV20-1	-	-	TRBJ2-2	CSAPLGGDANTGELFF	TGCAGTGCTCCTCTTGGAGGCGACGCGAACACCGGGGAGCTGTTTTTT
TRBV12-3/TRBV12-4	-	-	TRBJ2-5	CASSFSPSVQETQYF	TGTGCCAGCAGTTTTTCCCCAAGCGTGCAAGAGACCCAGTACTTC
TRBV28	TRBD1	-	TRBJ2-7	CASTGGIEQYF	TGTGCCAGCACAGGGGGAATCGAGCAGTACTTC
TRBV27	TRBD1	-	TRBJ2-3	CASSKDRVSTDTQYF	TGTGCCAGCAGTAAAGACAGGGTTAGCACAGATACGCAGTATTTT
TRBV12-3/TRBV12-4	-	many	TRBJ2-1	CASSLREKVNEQFF	TGTGCCAGCAGTTTAAGAGAAAAGGTGAATGAGCAGTTCTTC
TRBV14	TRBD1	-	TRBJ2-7	CASSLPQGAHEQYF	TGTGCCAGCAGCCTCCCCCAGGGGGCCCACGAGCAGTACTTC
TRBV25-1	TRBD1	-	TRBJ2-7	CASSEVGDRGYEQYF	TGTGCCAGCAGTGAAGTAGGGGACAGGGGATACGAGCAGTACTTC
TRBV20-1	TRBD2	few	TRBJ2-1	CSANGGSSYNEQFF	TGCAGTGCAAACGGGGGGAGCTCCTACAATGAGCAGTTCTTC
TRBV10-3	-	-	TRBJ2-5	CAISQPSGQQETQYF	TGTGCCATCAGTCAACCCTCTGGACAACAAGAGACCCAGTACTTC
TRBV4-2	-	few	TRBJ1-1	CASSQQVSRLSWTEAFF	TGTGCCAGCAGCCAACAGGTTAGCCGATTGTCGTGGACTGAAGCTTTCTTT
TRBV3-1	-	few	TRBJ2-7	CASSPPGGLTYEQYF	TGTGCCAGCAGCCCCCCCGGTGGGTTAACCTACGAGCAGTACTTC
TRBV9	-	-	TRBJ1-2	CASNHWGKEGYTF	TGTGCCAGCAACCATTGGGGGAAGGAGGGCTACACCTTC
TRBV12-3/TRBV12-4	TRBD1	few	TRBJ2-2	CASSRQGVDTGELFF	TGTGCCAGCAGTCGGCAGGGGGTCGACACCGGGGAGCTGTTTTTT
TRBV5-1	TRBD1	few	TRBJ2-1	CASSPRGTGMGEQFF	TGCGCCAGCAGCCCGCGGGGGACAGGGATGGGTGAGCAGTTCTTC
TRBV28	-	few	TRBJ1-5	CASSLVSQSQPQHF	TGTGCCAGCAGTTTAGTGTCCCAGAGCCAGCCCCAGCATTTT
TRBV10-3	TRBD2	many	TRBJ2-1	CAISAGGAGNEQFF	TGTGCCATCAGTGCCGGGGGGGCGGGTAATGAGCAGTTCTTC
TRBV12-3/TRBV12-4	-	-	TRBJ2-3	CASSLGPGGADTQYF	TGTGCCAGCAGTCTAGGGCCCGGAGGAGCAGATACGCAGTATTTT
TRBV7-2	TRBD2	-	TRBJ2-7	CASSLVGLAGTSYEQYF	TGTGCCAGCAGCTTAGTAGGACTAGCGGGGACCTCCTACGAGCAGTACTTC
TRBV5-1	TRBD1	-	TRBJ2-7	CASSLADPRTGIYEQYF	TGCGCCAGCAGCTTGGCCGACCCTCGGACAGGGATCTACGAGCAGTACTTC
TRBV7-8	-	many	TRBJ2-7	CASSPSRSYEQYF	TGTGCCAGCAGCCCAAGCCGTAGCTACGAGCAGTACTTC
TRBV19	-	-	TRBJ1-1	CASSPDGGIEAFF	TGTGCCAGTAGCCCCGATGGAGGGATTGAAGCTTTCTTT
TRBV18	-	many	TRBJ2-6	CASSPYSGANVLTF	TGTGCCAGCTCACCTTATTCTGGGGCCAACGTCCTGACTTTC
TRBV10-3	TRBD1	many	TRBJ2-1	CAISESGTGVFRGEQFF	TGTGCCATCAGTGAGTCGGGGACAGGGGTGTTTCGTGGTGAGCAGTTCTTC
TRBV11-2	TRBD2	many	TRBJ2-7	CASSLAGGLYEQYF	TGTGCCAGCAGCTTAGCGGGAGGTCTGTACGAGCAGTACTTC
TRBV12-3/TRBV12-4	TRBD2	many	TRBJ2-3	CASRLAGFTDTQYF	TGTGCCAGCAGACTAGCGGGGTTCACAGATACGCAGTATTTT
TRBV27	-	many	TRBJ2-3	CASSLSGLTDTQYF	TGTGCCAGCAGTTTGAGCGGCCTCACAGATACGCAGTATTTT
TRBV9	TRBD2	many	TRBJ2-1	CASSVASGAYNEQFF	TGTGCCAGCAGCGTAGCTAGCGGGGCCTACAATGAGCAGTTCTTC
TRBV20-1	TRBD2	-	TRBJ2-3	CSARQGRGLAGGPENTQYF	TGCAGTGCTAGACAGGGCCGGGGATTAGCGGGAGGGCCGGAAAATACGCAGTATTTT
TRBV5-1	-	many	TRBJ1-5	CASSLSTGLDQPQHF	TGCGCCAGCAGCTTGAGCACAGGGTTGGATCAGCCCCAGCATTTT
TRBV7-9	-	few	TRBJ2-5	CASSFPNQETQYF	TGTGCCAGCAGCTTCCCAAACCAAGAGACCCAGTACTTC
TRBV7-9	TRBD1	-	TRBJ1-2	CASRPTRGRSYGYTF	TGTGCCAGCAGACCCACCAGGGGGCGCAGCTATGGCTACACCTTC
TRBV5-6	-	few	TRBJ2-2	CASSRPGGWTDNTGELFF	TGTGCCAGCAGCCGTCCCGGGGGATGGACTGACAACACCGGGGAGCTGTTTTTT
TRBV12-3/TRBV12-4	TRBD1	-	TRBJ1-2	CASRPSDRAGGYTF	TGTGCCAGCAGACCCTCGGACAGGGCCGGAGGCTACACCTTC